This T cell receptor beta chain is from a study of blood T cell repertoires in COVID-19. Study context: COVID-19 samples, acute and convalescent, were from the United States, Italy and Spain. T cells, B-cell-depleted T cells, or PBMCs provided the cDNA or gDNA that served as material.

Authors' analysis steps: Estimates of nucleated cell counts were drawn from the amplification of reference gene primers. Profiled with immunoSEQ multiplex PCR; TCRdb holds only in-frame clones, not every one. V, J and clone size are taken as reported in that table, and D and trimming were inferred from the DNA itself. The repertoire holds more than 250,000 clones, with 75% to 85% as singletons. The CDR3 totals 16 residues. Germline V gene data show CDR1 as LGHDT and CDR2 as YNNKEL (reference sequence). V lost 2 bases to trimming and J lost 4 bases, with 17 bases between them. The clonotype was recovered from a man aged 45-65 years with active or convalescent COVID-19. The rearrangement links TRBV3-1 (or the pseudogene TRBV3-2) to TRBJ2-5; TRBD2 is a possible D gene (6 bases). The sample consisted of peripheral blood. CDR3 residues: CASSQLLGGLGETQYF. The CDR3 DNA sequence: TGTGCCAGCAGCCAACTCCTGGGGGGATTGGGAGAGACCCAGTACTTC.